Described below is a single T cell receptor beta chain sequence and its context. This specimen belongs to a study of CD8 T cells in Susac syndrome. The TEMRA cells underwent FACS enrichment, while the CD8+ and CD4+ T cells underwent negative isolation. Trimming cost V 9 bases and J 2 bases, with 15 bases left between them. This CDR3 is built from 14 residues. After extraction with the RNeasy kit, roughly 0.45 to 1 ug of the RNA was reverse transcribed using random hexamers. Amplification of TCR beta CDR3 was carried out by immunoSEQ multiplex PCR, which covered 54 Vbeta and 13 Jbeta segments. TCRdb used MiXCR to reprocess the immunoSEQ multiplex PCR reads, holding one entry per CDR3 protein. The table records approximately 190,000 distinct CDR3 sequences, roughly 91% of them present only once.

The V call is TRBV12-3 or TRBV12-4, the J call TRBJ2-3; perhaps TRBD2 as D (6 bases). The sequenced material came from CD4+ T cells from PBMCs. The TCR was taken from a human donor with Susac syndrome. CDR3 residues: CASKPGVSTDTQYF. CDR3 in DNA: TGTGCCAGTAAGCCGGGAGTCTCCACAGATACGCAGTATTTT.